This T cell receptor (beta chain) was found in a study of chemoradiotherapy in HPV16-positive cancers. Generated by immunoSEQ multiplex PCR, the TCRdb table keeps only in-frame clones and is missing some. The sample includes some 14,000 clones, roughly 80% of them seen just once. The V gene's germline CDR1 is GTSNPN and CDR2 SVGIG (reference sequence). The CDR3 covers 14 residues. V was cut by 2 bases and J by 4 bases, with 15 bases left in between. This clone was found a few times. The rearrangement uses TRBV30 and TRBJ2-7, with D possibly matching TRBD1 (5 bases). This sequence was found in a human donor with HPV-associated anogenital cancer. Sampling took place from a patient who underwent chemoradiotherapy. The CDR3 sequence is CAWSMDQGEYEQYF. CDR3 DNA sequence: TGTGCCTGGAGTATGGATCAGGGCGAGTACGAGCAGTACTTC.